Each of the 23 T cell receptor beta chains below was sequenced from the same sample in a study of shared clonotypes between healthy human individuals (dated by TCRdb to between 2020 and 2021). The protocol used for the library was the immunoSEQ multiplex PCR assay. The table was pulled from immuneACCESS by TCRdb, which kept in-frame rearrangements only. Such tables lose some clones; where checked, under half of the loss comes from unresolved V genes, and the rest has no known cause. For this sample there are roughly 2.6 million clones; roughly 92% appear just once. The top ten clones comprise roughly 0.14% of the sample. The sample was naive CD4+ T cells sorted from blood. In the paper's terms, the cell subset or site label means: CD45RA+ positively selected. These receptors all stem from a man between 18 and 29 years old in good health.

The chain combines TRBV11-2 with TRBJ2-3; 8 positions match TRBD2. The CDR3 has 15 amino acids. The germline V gene has CDR1 SGHAT and CDR2 FQNNGV. The J segment lost 3 bases and the V segment lost 3 bases, leaving 5 bases of the junction unmatched. The CDR3 DNA follows: TGTGCCAGCAGCTTTTGGGGACTAGATACAGATACGCAGTATTTT. This gives the protein CASSFWGLDTDTQYF.

V is TRBV29-1 and J is TRBJ2-3; no firm D call. Germline assignment: CDR1 SQVTM and CDR2 ANQGSEA. Between the trimmed V and J ends, which lost 7 bases and 2 bases, there was a span of 13 bases. The CDR3 consists of 13 residues. The CDR3 DNA is TGCAGCGGAATCAAGCGCTCCACAGATACGCAGTATTTT. This encodes CSGIKRSTDTQYF.

The J gene is TRBJ2-3, the V gene TRBV10-3; D uncertain. Germline V gene sequence: CDR1 ENHRY, CDR2 SYGVKD. The CDR3 spans 15 residues. V shed 7 bases and J shed 0 bases, with 14 bases lying between them. CDR3 nucleotides: TGTGCCATCAATCCGACTCCTTCGAGCACAGATACGCAGTATTTT. Translated: CAINPTPSSTDTQYF.

The gene calls are TRBV6-5 and TRBJ2-2; 7 bases align to TRBD1. The CDR3 has 15 residues. The germline V gene encodes CDR1 MNHEY and CDR2 SVGAGI. V shed 5 bases and J 1 base; nucleotides not matched to a gene: 4. CDR3 nucleotide sequence: TGTGCCAGCAGTCGATGGACAGGGAACACCGGGGAGCTGTTTTTT. The encoded protein is CASSRWTGNTGELFF.

The chain couples TRBV5-1 to TRBJ2-7; D is undetermined. Germline V CDR1 and CDR2: SGHRS, YFSETQ. CDR3 size: 14 residues. Trimming stripped 4 bases from V and 2 bases from J, with 13 bases between. The CDR3 region has the DNA TGCGCCAGCAGCCGAAGGGCTAGTACCTACGAGCAGTACTTC. Translation gives CASSRRASTYEQYF.

The rearrangement uses TRBV9 and TRBJ2-3; D is possibly TRBD1 or TRBD2 (6 bases each). Germline V gene lookup returns CDR1 SGDLS and CDR2 YYNGEE. The CDR3 totals 15 residues. Trimming removed 6 bases at V and 0 bases at J, with 14 bases between. The CDR3 sequence is CASTTGGLSTDTQYF. The CDR3, as DNA: TGTGCCAGCACTACTGGGGGGCTTAGCACAGATACGCAGTATTTT.

V and J are TRBV6-6 and TRBJ2-2; 9 nucleotides agree with TRBD1. From germline, CDR1 is MNHNY and CDR2 SVGAGI (reference sequence). Unmatched junction bases numbered 10, after V lost 8 bases and J lost 6 bases. This CDR3 region has 15 residues. CDR3 amino acids: CASQTGDRVAGELFF. CDR3 bases: TGTGCCAGCCAAACTGGGGACAGGGTCGCCGGGGAGCTGTTTTTT.

The chain combines TRBV5-1 with TRBJ2-2; possible D gene TRBD2, 6 bases. The CDR3 consists of 15 residues. The V gene lost 0 bases and the J gene lost 4 bases, with 10 bases spanning the gap. Germline loops: CDR1 SGHRS, CDR2 YFSETQ. In DNA form, the CDR3 reads TGCGCCAGCAGCTTGGTGCGGGGAGTCACCGGGGAGCTGTTTTTT. It specifies CASSLVRGVTGELFF. Full variable domain (remainder filled in from reference TRBV5-1 and TRBJ2-2): KAGVTQTPRYLIKTRGQQVTLSCSPISGHRSVSWYQQTPGQGLQFLFEYFSETQRNKGNFPGRFSGRQFSNSRSEMNVSTLELGDSALYLCASSLVRGVTGELFFGEGSRLTVL.

In its sample, this clone was seen once. This rearrangement joins TRBV6-1 to TRBJ1-2; D is ambiguous. Germline CDR1 reads MNHNS; CDR2 reads SASEGT. The CDR3 totals 13 residues. V was pared by 3 bases and J by 4 bases, with 9 bases between. The CDR3, as DNA: TGTGCCAGCAGTGATTACTTATCCTATGGCTACACCTTC. This sequence encodes CASSDYLSYGYTF.

The V call is TRBV6-5, the J call TRBJ2-7; 9 bases align to TRBD1. Germline loops: CDR1 MNHEY, CDR2 SVGAGI. With V trimmed by 6 bases and J by 1 base, 4 bases remained unmatched. This CDR3 has 14 amino acids. The DNA of the CDR3 is TGTGCCAGCAGAGCGGGACAGGGTTCCTACGAGCAGTACTTC. This translates into CASRAGQGSYEQYF.

This chain joins TRBV4-1 and TRBJ1-1; D perhaps matches TRBD1 (6 bases). The germline gives CDR1 MGHRA, CDR2 YSYEKL. V was cut by 3 bases and J by 0 bases, with 11 bases left in between. There are 15 residues in the CDR3. The CDR3: CASSHTTGLNTEAFF. CDR3 nucleotide sequence: TGCGCCAGCAGCCACACAACAGGGCTGAACACTGAAGCTTTCTTT.

CDR3 residues: CAWTRGTGGETEAFF. In DNA, the CDR3 is TGTGCCTGGACCAGGGGGACAGGGGGGGAGACTGAAGCTTTCTTT. V gene TRBV30 combines with J gene TRBJ1-1; the match to TRBD1 covers 11 bases. There are 15 residues in the CDR3. The V and J ends lost 4 bases and 5 bases, in that order; junction bases with no gene match: 9. Germline assignment: CDR1 GTSNPN and CDR2 SVGIG (reference sequence).

This sequence joins TRBV25-1 and TRBJ2-3, with 7 bases fitting TRBD2. J gave up 2 bases and V 2 bases, and 10 bases lay outside the gene matches. Germline lookup yields CDR1 MGHDK and CDR2 SYGVNS. This CDR3 is built from 17 residues. Written as DNA, the CDR3 is TGTGCCAGCAGTGAAGGAGGTGGGGGGAGGGCCACAGATACGCAGTATTTT. Encoded protein: CASSEGGGGRATDTQYF.

The chain employs TRBV2 and TRBJ2-2; D is unresolved. The CDR3 is 15 residues long. V shed 4 bases and J shed 6 bases, with 15 bases lying between them. The germline CDR1 and CDR2 sequences are SNHLY and FYNNEI. For the CDR3, the DNA is TGTGCCAGCAGTGGGAACGGGTTAGGAGCCGGGGAGCTGTTTTTT. Translated, it gives CASSGNGLGAGELFF.

Concerning this clone: In the same sample, other DNA sequences code for this CDR3. This chain uses TRBV9 with TRBJ2-7, with D perhaps TRBD2 (5 bases). Deletions cut 0 bases from V and 2 bases from J, with 9 bases between. Germline values: CDR1 SGDLS, CDR2 YYNGEE. The CDR3 contains 14 residues. DNA for the CDR3: TGTGCCAGCAGCGTAGGCGCGGGCGCCTACGAGCAGTACTTC. Translation: CASSVGAGAYEQYF.

The V and J genes are TRBV7-6 and TRBJ2-2; 8 nucleotides agree with TRBD1. With 5 bases clipped from V and 5 bases from J, the junction kept 4 bases outside the gene matches. Germline lookup yields CDR1 SGHVS and CDR2 FNYEAQ. The CDR3 has 14 residues. CDR3: CASSQGAVTGELFF. In DNA, the CDR3 is TGTGCCAGCAGCCAGGGGGCCGTAACCGGGGAGCTGTTTTTT.

The chain uses TRBV29-1 and TRBJ2-7, with D tentatively TRBD1 (5 bases). V dropped 4 bases and J dropped 2 bases, with 15 bases sitting between them. The CDR3 spans 14 residues. Germline V gene lookup returns CDR1 SQVTM and CDR2 ANQGSEA. CDR3 protein: CSVAPRQGTYEQYF. The CDR3 DNA follows: TGCAGCGTTGCACCGAGGCAGGGAACCTACGAGCAGTACTTC.

Points on this clone: This CDR3 is also generated by other DNA sequences in the sample. The chain couples TRBV18 to TRBJ1-4, with 8 bases lining up with TRBD1. Germline lookup yields CDR1 KGHSH and CDR2 LQKENI. The CDR3 runs to 15 residues. V trimming: 6 bases; J trimming: 5 bases; junction bases outside the gene matches: 8. This CDR3 is CASSPPGQANEKLFF. The CDR3 DNA reads as TGTGCCAGCTCTCCTCCGGGACAGGCGAATGAAAAACTGTTTTTT.

The chain combines TRBV9 with TRBJ1-1, with D possibly TRBD1 on 6 matching bases. V was cut by 6 bases and J by 0 bases, with 15 bases left in between. CDR1 and CDR2 (germline): SGDLS, YYNGEE. The CDR3 is made up of 15 amino acids. The CDR3 spells CASTAAGHMNTEAFF. In DNA, the CDR3 is TGTGCCAGCACCGCCGCGGGACACATGAACACTGAAGCTTTCTTT.

This chain connects TRBV10-3 to TRBJ2-1, with D unclear. The germline V gene has CDR1 ENHRY and CDR2 SYGVKD. The CDR3 consists of 16 residues. V lost 2 bases and J lost 0, with 11 bases in between. CDR3 sequence (DNA): TGTGCCATCAGTGAGGGAGTAGCTAGCTCCTACAATGAGCAGTTCTTC. It specifies CAISEGVASSYNEQFF.

The rearrangement joins TRBV6-1 to TRBJ2-7; the D gene is possibly TRBD1 (5 bases). The V end was cut by 9 bases, the J end by 1 base, with 19 bases between. This CDR3 has 15 residues. CDR1 is MNHNS and CDR2 is SASEGT in the germline V gene. In DNA form, the CDR3 reads TGTGCCAGTCAGACTCATAAGGGGTTATCCTACGAGCAGTACTTC. This translates into CASQTHKGLSYEQYF.

The chain has TRBV11-3 and TRBJ1-3; 9 nucleotides align to TRBD1. CDR3 size: 15 residues. CDR1 is SGHNT and CDR2 is YENEEA in the germline V gene. With 7 bases clipped from V and 2 bases from J, the junction kept 6 bases outside the gene matches. The CDR3: CASTSQGATGNTIYF. In DNA, the CDR3 is TGTGCCAGCACCTCACAGGGGGCTACTGGAAACACCATATATTTT.

Details on this clone: Other DNA sequences from this sample encode an identical CDR3 as well. V and J are TRBV5-4 and TRBJ2-1; 7 bases fit TRBD1. The CDR3 spans 13 residues. CDR1 and CDR2 (germline): SGHNT, YYREEE (reference sequence). V lost 4 bases, J lost 6 bases, and 4 bases stayed unmatched. The CDR3 reads CASSRDRVNEQFF. In DNA, the CDR3 is TGTGCCAGCAGCCGTGACAGGGTCAATGAGCAGTTCTTC.